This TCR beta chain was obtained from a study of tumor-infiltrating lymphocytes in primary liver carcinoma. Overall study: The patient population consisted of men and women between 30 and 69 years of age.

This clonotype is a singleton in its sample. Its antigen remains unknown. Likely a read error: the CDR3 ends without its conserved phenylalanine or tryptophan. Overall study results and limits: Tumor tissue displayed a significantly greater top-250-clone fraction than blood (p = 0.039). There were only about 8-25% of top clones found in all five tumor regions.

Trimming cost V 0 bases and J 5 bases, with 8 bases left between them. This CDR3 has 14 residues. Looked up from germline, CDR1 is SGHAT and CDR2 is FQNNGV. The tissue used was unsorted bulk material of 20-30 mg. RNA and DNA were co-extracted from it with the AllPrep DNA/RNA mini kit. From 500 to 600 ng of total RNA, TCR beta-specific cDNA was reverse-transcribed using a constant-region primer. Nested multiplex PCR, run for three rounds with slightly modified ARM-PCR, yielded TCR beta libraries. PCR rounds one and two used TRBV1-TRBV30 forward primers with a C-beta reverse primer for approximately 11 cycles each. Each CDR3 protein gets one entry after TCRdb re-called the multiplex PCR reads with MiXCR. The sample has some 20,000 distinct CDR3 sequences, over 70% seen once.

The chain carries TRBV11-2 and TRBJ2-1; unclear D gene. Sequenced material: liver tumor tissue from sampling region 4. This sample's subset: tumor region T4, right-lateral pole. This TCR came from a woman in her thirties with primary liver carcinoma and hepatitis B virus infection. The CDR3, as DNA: TGTGCCAGCAGCTTAGAGCGGACGAACAATGAGCAGTTCTTA. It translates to CASSLERTNNEQFL.